This entry describes one T cell receptor beta chain. Its antigen is currently not known. Base qualities were left out, and no much larger clone turns up one base away. The record originates from a study of blood T cell repertoires in COVID-19 (dated by TCRdb to the early 2020s). With respect to the entire study: The collaborator samples originated in the United States, Italy and Spain and spanned the acute and convalescent phases of COVID-19. The material from the prospective study consisted of cDNA or gDNA derived from T cells, B-cell-depleted T cells, or PBMCs. Subjects who had been exposed to COVID-19, were actively infected with it, or had recovered from it provided the deeply sampled blood TCRbeta repertoires that made up the dataset. A freely available public database, intended as a resource for researchers studying the immune response to SARS-CoV-2, is where the repertoires were released. The samples were drawn from the first 160 participants of the ongoing ImmuneRACE study and from 1,254 subjects provided by 6 global collaborators. Nearly every sample came with metadata listing a de-identified subject ID, COVID-19 status, age in years and sex. Where HLA class I and class II types were available, the types were taken from metadata supplied by the sample provider, not from assay-based typing.

The CDR3 spans 13 residues, from the cysteine through the phenylalanine. The sequence is cut down to CDR3 DNA, 39 bases in frame from base 1. Each collaborating institution followed its own protocols to collect whole blood in K2EDTA tubes. For TCRbeta analysis, collaborators shipped samples in one of three forms: frozen whole blood, isolated PBMCs, or DNA extracted from either of those sample types. On the study overall, not on this receptor specifically: The quantity of clinical and demographic metadata differed by source and by participant and was supplied without curation.

The immunoSEQ Assay, a bias-controlled multiplex PCR, was used to amplify TCRbeta CDR3 regions from genomic DNA. The study's processing was this. Within the assay, amplification of reference gene primers was used to estimate how many nucleated cells each sample contained. To quantify the absolute abundance of each unique TCRbeta CDR3 rearrangement, sequence reads were collapsed and filtered. Productive Simpson clonality was computed per sample as the square root of Simpson's diversity index over productive rearrangements. This is the immuneACCESS table as TCRdb keeps it, with only in-frame sequences that have V and J called. A part of the clones is gone; compared with another copy, unresolved V genes explain less than half, and the rest is unexplained. V and J calls and clone size come straight from that table; D and trimming were deduced from the DNA. In all, the sample holds about 380,000 clones, and 81% of those were seen once. More than 1% of the sample belongs to the ten largest clones.

This TCR was sampled from a human donor with acute or convalescent COVID-19. The donor label of this sample is uncertain. Here the chain combines TRBV21-1 and TRBJ1-4; the table's D call of TRBD1 was not tested on the DNA. TRBV21-1 is reported as a pseudogene. The source material was peripheral blood. CDR3 loop: CASSKDRTEKLFF. The sequenced DNA is TGTGCCAGCAGCAAAGACAGGACAGAAAAACTGTTTTTT.